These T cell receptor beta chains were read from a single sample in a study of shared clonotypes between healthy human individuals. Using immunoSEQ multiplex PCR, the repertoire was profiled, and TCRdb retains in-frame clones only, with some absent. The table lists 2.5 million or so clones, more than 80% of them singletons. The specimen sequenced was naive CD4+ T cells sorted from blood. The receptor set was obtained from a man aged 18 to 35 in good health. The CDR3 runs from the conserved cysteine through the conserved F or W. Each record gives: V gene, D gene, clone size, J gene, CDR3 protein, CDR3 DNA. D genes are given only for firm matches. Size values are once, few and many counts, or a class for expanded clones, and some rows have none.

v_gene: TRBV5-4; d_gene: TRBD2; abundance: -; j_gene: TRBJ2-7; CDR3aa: CASSFGGGPSDEQYF; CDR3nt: TGTGCCAGCAGCTTTGGGGGAGGGCCTTCGGACGAGCAGTACTTC
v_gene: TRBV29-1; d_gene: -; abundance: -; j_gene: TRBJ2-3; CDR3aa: CSVELVLGTDTQYF; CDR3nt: TGCAGCGTTGAATTGGTGTTGGGCACAGATACGCAGTATTTT
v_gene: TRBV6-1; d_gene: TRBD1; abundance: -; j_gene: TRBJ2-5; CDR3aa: CASTPGQAYQETQYF; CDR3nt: TGTGCCAGCACTCCGGGACAGGCGTACCAAGAGACCCAGTACTTC
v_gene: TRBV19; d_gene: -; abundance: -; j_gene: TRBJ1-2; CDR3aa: CASRGPTYGYTF; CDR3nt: TGTGCCAGTAGGGGTCCTACCTACGGCTACACCTTC
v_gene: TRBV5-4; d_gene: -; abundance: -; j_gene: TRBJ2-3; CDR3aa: CASSLQVFADTQYF; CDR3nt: TGTGCCAGCAGCTTGCAAGTTTTCGCAGATACGCAGTATTTT
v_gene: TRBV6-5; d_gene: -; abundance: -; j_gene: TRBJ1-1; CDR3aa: CASSYTGGPNTEAFF; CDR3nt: TGTGCCAGCAGTTATACCGGGGGCCCGAACACTGAAGCTTTCTTT
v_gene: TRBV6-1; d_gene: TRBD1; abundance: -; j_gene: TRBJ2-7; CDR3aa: CASSAPGQGYEQYF; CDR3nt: TGTGCCAGCAGTGCTCCGGGACAGGGGTACGAGCAGTACTTC
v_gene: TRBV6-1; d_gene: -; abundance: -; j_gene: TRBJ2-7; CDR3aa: CASSIGTVDYEQYF; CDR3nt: TGTGCCAGCAGTATCGGGACGGTCGATTACGAGCAGTACTTC
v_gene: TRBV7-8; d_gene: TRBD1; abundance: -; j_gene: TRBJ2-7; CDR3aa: CASSWDRDYEQYF; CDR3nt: TGTGCCAGCAGCTGGGACAGGGACTACGAGCAGTACTTC
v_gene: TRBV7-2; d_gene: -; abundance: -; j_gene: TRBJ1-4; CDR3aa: CASSLQVNEKLFF; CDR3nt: TGTGCCAGCAGCTTGCAGGTTAATGAAAAACTGTTTTTT
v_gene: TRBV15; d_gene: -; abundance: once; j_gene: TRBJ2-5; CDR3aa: CATSRNLGQQETQYF; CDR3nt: TGTGCCACCAGCAGAAATTTGGGGCAGCAAGAGACCCAGTACTTC
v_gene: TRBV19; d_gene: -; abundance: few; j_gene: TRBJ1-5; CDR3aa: CASRNRDIGNQPQHF; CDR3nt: TGTGCCAGTAGAAACCGGGACATAGGCAATCAGCCCCAGCATTTT
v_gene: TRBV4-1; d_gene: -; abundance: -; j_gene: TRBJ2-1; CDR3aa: CASSHPAYAGLPYNEQFF; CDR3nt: TGCGCCAGCAGCCATCCCGCCTATGCGGGGCTTCCCTACAATGAGCAGTTCTTC
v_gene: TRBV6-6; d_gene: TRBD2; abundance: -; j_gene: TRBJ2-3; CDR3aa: CASRQRGITDTQYF; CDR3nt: TGTGCCAGCCGGCAGCGGGGGATCACAGATACGCAGTATTTT
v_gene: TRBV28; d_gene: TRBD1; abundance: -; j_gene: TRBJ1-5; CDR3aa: CASSFSGQSGGWQPQHF; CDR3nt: TGTGCCAGCAGTTTTTCGGGACAGAGCGGGGGTTGGCAGCCCCAGCATTTT
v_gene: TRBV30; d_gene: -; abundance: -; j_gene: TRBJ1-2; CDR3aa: CAWSVGGMRGGYTF; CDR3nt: TGTGCCTGGAGTGTAGGAGGGATGCGTGGTGGCTACACCTTC
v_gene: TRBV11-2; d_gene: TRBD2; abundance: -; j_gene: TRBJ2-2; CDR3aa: CASSFSGSNTGELFF; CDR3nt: TGTGCCAGCAGCTTTAGCGGGAGTAACACCGGGGAGCTGTTTTTT
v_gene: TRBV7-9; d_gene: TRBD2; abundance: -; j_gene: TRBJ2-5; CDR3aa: CASSKTSGAQLAQYF; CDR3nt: TGTGCCAGCAGCAAGACTAGCGGGGCCCAGTTGGCCCAGTACTTC
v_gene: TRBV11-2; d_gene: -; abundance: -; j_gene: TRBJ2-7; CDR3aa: CASSLVGGAVHEQYF; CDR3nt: TGTGCCAGCAGCTTAGTCGGGGGCGCAGTCCACGAGCAGTACTTC
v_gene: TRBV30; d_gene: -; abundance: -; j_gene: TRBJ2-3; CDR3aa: CAWSVGGATDTQYF; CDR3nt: TGTGCCTGGAGTGTAGGGGGGGCTACAGATACGCAGTATTTT
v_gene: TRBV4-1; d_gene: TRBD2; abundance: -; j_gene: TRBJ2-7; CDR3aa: CASSQERLAVHEQYF; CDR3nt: TGCGCCAGCAGCCAAGAACGGCTAGCGGTCCACGAGCAGTACTTC
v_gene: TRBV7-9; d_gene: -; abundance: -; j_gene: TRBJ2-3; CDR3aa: CASSLLSPSTDTQYF; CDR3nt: TGTGCCAGCAGCTTACTTTCACCTAGCACAGATACGCAGTATTTT
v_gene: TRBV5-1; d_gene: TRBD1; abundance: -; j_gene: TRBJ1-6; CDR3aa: CASSQGQNSPLHF; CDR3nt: TGCGCCAGCAGCCAGGGACAGAATTCACCCCTCCACTTT
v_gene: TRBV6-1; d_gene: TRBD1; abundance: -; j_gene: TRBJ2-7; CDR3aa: CASRGTGGNYEQYF; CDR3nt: TGTGCCAGCAGGGGGACAGGGGGGAACTACGAGCAGTACTTC
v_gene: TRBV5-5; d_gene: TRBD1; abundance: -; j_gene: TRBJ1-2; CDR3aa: CASSTGTGLYYGYTF; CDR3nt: TGTGCCAGCAGCACCGGGACAGGGCTTTACTATGGCTACACCTTC
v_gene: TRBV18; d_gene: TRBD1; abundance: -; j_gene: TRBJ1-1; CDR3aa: CASSPYRGVNTEAFF; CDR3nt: TGTGCCAGCTCACCTTACAGGGGGGTGAACACTGAAGCTTTCTTT
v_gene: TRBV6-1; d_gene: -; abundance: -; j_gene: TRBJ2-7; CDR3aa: CASSEGLTGRAIPYEQYF; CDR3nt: TGTGCCAGCAGTGAGGGCTTGACAGGGAGGGCGATCCCCTACGAGCAGTACTTC
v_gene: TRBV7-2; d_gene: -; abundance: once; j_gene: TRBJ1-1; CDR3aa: CASSREGRWGAFF; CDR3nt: TGTGCCAGCAGCAGAGAGGGACGTTGGGGGGCTTTCTTT
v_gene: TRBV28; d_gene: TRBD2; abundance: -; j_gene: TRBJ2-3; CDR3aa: CASSLGTSPNTQYF; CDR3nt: TGTGCCAGCAGTTTGGGGACTAGCCCTAATACGCAGTATTTT
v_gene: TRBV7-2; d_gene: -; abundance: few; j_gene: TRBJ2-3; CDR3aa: CASSLNRADTQYF; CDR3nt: TGTGCCAGCAGCTTAAACAGGGCAGATACGCAGTATTTT
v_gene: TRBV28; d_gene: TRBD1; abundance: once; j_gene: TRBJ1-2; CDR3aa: CASSLQTGLKGYTF; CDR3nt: TGTGCCAGCAGTTTACAGACAGGGTTAAAAGGCTACACCTTC
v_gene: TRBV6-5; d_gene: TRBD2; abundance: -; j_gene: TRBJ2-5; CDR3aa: CASSYSAGGYQETQYF; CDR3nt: TGTGCCAGCAGTTACTCGGCGGGGGGCTACCAAGAGACCCAGTACTTC
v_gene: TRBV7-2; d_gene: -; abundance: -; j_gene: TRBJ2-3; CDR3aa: CASSPPGVDTQYF; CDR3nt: TGTGCCAGCAGCCCCCCGGGCGTAGATACGCAGTATTTT
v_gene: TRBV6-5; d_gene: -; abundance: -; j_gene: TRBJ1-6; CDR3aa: CASTAHGNGNSPLHF; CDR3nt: TGTGCCAGCACGGCCCACGGGAATGGCAATTCACCCCTCCACTTT
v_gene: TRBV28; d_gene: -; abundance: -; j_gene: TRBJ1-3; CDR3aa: CASSTPGVRSGNTIYF; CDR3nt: TGTGCCAGCAGTACCCCCGGGGTTCGCTCTGGAAACACCATATATTTT
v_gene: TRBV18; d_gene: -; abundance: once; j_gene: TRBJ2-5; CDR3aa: CASSPTSRGRETQYF; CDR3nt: TGTGCCAGCTCACCAACGAGCAGGGGGAGGGAGACCCAGTACTTC
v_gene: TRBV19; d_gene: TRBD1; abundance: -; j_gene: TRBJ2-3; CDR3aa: CASSSIGQGAGTDTQYF; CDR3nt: TGTGCCAGTAGTTCGATCGGACAGGGGGCCGGCACAGATACGCAGTATTTT
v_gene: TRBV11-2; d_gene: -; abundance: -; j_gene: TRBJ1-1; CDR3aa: CASSLAAGNTEAFF; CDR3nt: TGTGCCAGCAGCTTAGCGGCGGGGAACACTGAAGCTTTCTTT
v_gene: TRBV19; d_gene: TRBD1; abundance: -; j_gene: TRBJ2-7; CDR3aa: CASRDAGTGPYEQYF; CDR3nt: TGTGCCAGTAGAGACGCCGGGACAGGGCCGTACGAGCAGTACTTC